The 7 T cell receptor beta chains presented below share a single source sample, sequenced in a study of shared clonotypes between healthy human individuals. Data came from immunoSEQ multiplex PCR; TCRdb stores just in-frame clones and leaves some out. The table records millions of clones, 95% of them present only once. The sample comprised naive CD4+ T cells sorted from blood. As for subset: CD45RA+ positively selected. These receptors were taken from a man aged 18 to 35 in good health.

This clone was observed a single time. The J gene is TRBJ2-5, the V gene TRBV27; D unresolved. The CDR3 runs 13 residues. Germline assignment: CDR1 MNHEY and CDR2 SMNVEV (reference sequence). The V end was cut by 10 bases, the J end by 0 bases, with 12 bases between. The CDR3 protein is CATQTSYQETQYF. As DNA, the CDR3 is TGTGCCACCCAGACTTCGTACCAAGAGACCCAGTACTTC.

Comments on this clone: The sample has other DNA sequences that encode this CDR3 too. The chain employs TRBV6-1 and TRBJ2-7, with 8 bases that match TRBD1. CDR3 length equals 14 residues. Germline V CDR1 and CDR2: MNHNS, SASEGT. The V gene end was trimmed by 4 bases and the J gene end by 2 bases; junction bases not matched to a gene: 4. The CDR3 sequence: CASSGRQGPYEQYF. As DNA, the CDR3 is TGTGCCAGCAGTGGGAGACAGGGGCCCTACGAGCAGTACTTC.

The chain is built from TRBV7-9 and TRBJ1-4; D is unclear. Deletions cut 1 base from V and 2 bases from J, with 8 bases between. Germline lookup yields CDR1 SEHNR and CDR2 FQNEAQ (reference sequence). The CDR3 has 15 amino acids. Here the CDR3 reads CASSLDGMTNEKLFF. In DNA form, the CDR3 reads TGTGCCAGCAGCTTAGACGGAATGACTAATGAAAAACTGTTTTTT.

V usage is TRBV2 and J usage is TRBJ2-1; possible D gene TRBD2, 5 bases. Germline V gives CDR1 SNHLY, CDR2 FYNNEI. The CDR3 covers 13 residues. Trimming cost V 6 bases and J 8 bases, with 14 bases left between them. This CDR3 reads CASRLDGRDEQFF. CDR3 nucleotide sequence: TGTGCCAGCAGGCTCGACGGGCGGGATGAGCAGTTCTTC. The whole variable domain, remainder taken from reference TRBV2 and TRBJ2-1, is EPEVTQTPSHQVTQMGQEVILRCVPISNHLYFYWYRQILGQKVEFLVSFYNNEISEKSEIFDDQFSVERPDGSNFTLKIRSTKLEDSAMYFCASRLDGRDEQFFGPGTRLTVL.

The CDR3 region has the DNA TGCGCCAGCAGCTCAGGCGGTCATACGAACACTGAAGCTTTCTTT. Translating it yields CASSSGGHTNTEAFF. The chain has TRBV5-1 and TRBJ1-1; D unresolved. The CDR3 is 15 amino acids. Per the germline V gene, CDR1 is SGHRS and CDR2 is YFSETQ. Trimming cost V 3 bases and J 1 base, with 13 bases left between them.

V is TRBV20-1 and J is TRBJ2-3; 9 positions match TRBD2. Trimming took 5 bases from V and 10 from J; bases not matched to a gene: 4. The CDR3 extends over 11 amino acids. CDR1 DFQATT and CDR2 SNEGSKA come from the germline V gene (reference sequence). The CDR3 region has the DNA TGCAGTGCTGAAGCGGGGGGTGCGCAGTATTTT. Its translation: CSAEAGGAQYF.

This rearrangement joins TRBV19 to TRBJ2-5; 7 bases match TRBD1. The CDR3 extends over 14 amino acids. Germline V lookup: CDR1 LNHDA, CDR2 SQIVND (reference sequence). V shed 3 bases and J 3 bases; nucleotides not matched to a gene: 4. DNA for the CDR3: TGTGCCAGTAGTATCGGGACAGCAAAAGAGACCCAGTACTTC. This translates into CASSIGTAKETQYF.